Presented here are 27 T cell receptor beta chains from one specimen sequenced in a study of Ad26.COV2.S vaccination and SARS-CoV-2 variants. Treatment of the sample: some 19 received Ad26.COV2.S at low or high dose, single or two shots; about 5 received placebo; per-sample allocation not given. Vaccine and placebo recipients were sampled on day 63 after the first injection. The protocol was immunoSEQ multiplex PCR, while the TCRdb copy is restricted to in-frame clones and leaves out a portion. The table records some 300,000 clones, around 85% of them present only once. The sample consisted of peripheral blood, taken in a trial of Ad26.COV2.S vaccine versus placebo. The receptors were gathered from a person between 18 and 59 years old who received the Ad26.COV2.S COVID-19 vaccine or a placebo.

The rearrangement joins TRBV19 to TRBJ1-4; a possible D gene is TRBD1 (5 bases). Trimming took off 5 bases at V and 7 bases at J, with 11 bases between the two ends. This CDR3 contains 13 residues. Looked up from germline, CDR1 is LNHDA and CDR2 is SQIVND (reference sequence). The CDR3 sequence is CASSDSRTEKLFF. The CDR3 nucleotides are TGTGCCAGTAGTGACAGTCGGACTGAAAAACTGTTTTTT.

V is TRBV3-1 (or the pseudogene TRBV3-2) and J is TRBJ2-7; 10 bases match TRBD1. CDR3 length equals 14 residues. The germline gives CDR1 LGHDT, CDR2 YNNKEL (reference sequence). Trimming at V came to 5 bases and at J to 4 bases, leaving 5 bases not matched to a gene. For the CDR3, the DNA is TGTGCCAGCAGCTACCGGACAGGGGGGTACGAGCAGTACTTC. Its translation: CASSYRTGGYEQYF.

The V gene is TRBV7-9, the J gene TRBJ2-5, with a possible D match to TRBD2 (5 bases). Between the trimmed V and J ends, which lost 5 bases and 1 base, there was a span of 5 bases. The V gene's germline CDR1 is SEHNR and CDR2 FQNEAQ (reference sequence). This CDR3 is 12 amino acids long. In DNA form, the CDR3 reads TGTGCCAGCAGCCGGGGCCAAGAGACCCAGTACTTC. This gives the protein CASSRGQETQYF.

This rearrangement joins TRBV6-5 to TRBJ1-4; D possibly corresponds to TRBD1 (5 bases). The CDR3 loop spans 13 amino acids. Germline lookup yields CDR1 MNHEY and CDR2 SVGAGI. Trimming shortened V by 8 bases and J by 8 bases, and 15 bases separated the two germline ends. CDR3 sequence (DNA): TGTGCCAGCGCTCAAGAGAGGGGCGAAAAACTGTTTTTT. Amino acid sequence: CASAQERGEKLFF.

This chain uses TRBV6-5 with TRBJ1-4; D gene uncertain. V was trimmed by 2 bases and J by 7 bases, leaving 5 bases between them. The CDR3 sequence is 12 residues long. Germline V gene lookup returns CDR1 MNHEY and CDR2 SVGAGI. The CDR3 here is CASSYAGEKLFF. In nucleotides, the CDR3 is TGTGCCAGCAGTTACGCGGGTGAAAAACTGTTTTTT.

The CDR3: CAISRQGGTDTQYF. The CDR3 DNA sequence: TGTGCCATCAGCAGACAGGGGGGTACAGATACGCAGTATTTT. This rearrangement joins TRBV10-3 to TRBJ2-3; 9 bases match TRBD1. Germline CDR1 and CDR2: ENHRY and SYGVKD. Trimming at V came to 6 bases and at J to 3 bases, leaving 4 bases not matched to a gene. The CDR3 sequence is 14 residues long.

The table lists this clone with a count of one. This chain links TRBV9 with TRBJ1-2, with a tentative D call TRBD1 (6 bases). The CDR3 loop spans 14 amino acids. Germline CDR1 reads SGDLS; CDR2 reads YYNGEE. V lost 0 bases and J lost 7, with 13 bases in between. The CDR3 region is CASSVGDRFGGYTF. CDR3 in DNA: TGTGCCAGCAGCGTAGGTGACAGGTTCGGTGGCTACACCTTC.

The chain uses TRBV20-1 and TRBJ1-1, with 8 bases matching TRBD1. The CDR3 is made up of 13 amino acids. Germline CDR1 and CDR2: DFQATT and SNEGSKA (reference sequence). V lost 5 bases to trimming and J lost 8 bases; unmatched junction nucleotides: 10. The CDR3 DNA is TGCAGTGCTGGTGCGGACAGGGAGAAGGAAGCTTTCTTT. Translated, it gives CSAGADREKEAFF.

The chain has TRBV6-6 and TRBJ2-2; 9 bases align to TRBD1. CDR1 is MNHNY and CDR2 is SVGAGI in the germline V gene (reference sequence). The CDR3 spans 16 residues. Trimming removed 10 bases from V and 8 bases from J; junction bases left unmatched: 17. Here the CDR3 DNA reads TGTGCCACCCAGCCACCGGGACAGGGTATAAGGGGGGAGCTGTTTTTT. Amino acid sequence: CATQPPGQGIRGELFF.

V is TRBV5-6 and J is TRBJ2-7; D gene ambiguous. V was cut by 0 bases and J by 0 bases, with 10 bases left in between. The CDR3 runs 15 residues. The germline gives CDR1 SGHDT, CDR2 YYEEEE. CDR3 DNA sequence: TGTGCCAGCAGCTTGGTAGGCAGATCCTCCTACGAGCAGTACTTC. This encodes CASSLVGRSSYEQYF. The whole variable domain, filled in from reference TRBV5-6 and TRBJ2-7, reads DAGVTQSPTHLIKTRGQQVTLRCSPKSGHDTVSWYQQALGQGPQFIFQYYEEEERQRGNFPDRFSGHQFPNYSSELNVNALLLGDSALYLCASSLVGRSSYEQYFGPGTRLTVT.

In nucleotides, the CDR3 is TGTGCCAGCAGTTTCTACGGGGGCACTGAAGCTTTCTTT. This encodes CASSFYGGTEAFF. The V and J genes are TRBV6-2 or TRBV6-3 and TRBJ1-1, with D perhaps TRBD1 (5 bases). The CDR3 contains 13 residues. V lost 4 bases and J lost 4, with 10 bases in between. Germline V gene sequence: CDR1 MNHEY, CDR2 SVGEGT.

The V and J genes are TRBV27 and TRBJ2-7; D is unclear. Per germline, CDR1 MNHEY and CDR2 SMNVEV (reference sequence). The CDR3 has 14 residues. Trimming took 3 bases from V and 0 from J, leaving 9 bases between them. The CDR3 DNA reads TGTGCCAGCAGTTTGTTCTCCTACTCCTACGAGCAGTACTTC. This gives the protein CASSLFSYSYEQYF.

The J gene is TRBJ1-1, the V gene TRBV5-6; D is possibly TRBD1 (5 bases). CDR1 is SGHDT, CDR2 YYEEEE, per germline. There are 16 residues in the CDR3. V was trimmed by 4 bases and J by 3 bases, leaving 19 bases between them. The CDR3 bases are TGTGCCAGCAGCCCTTGGGGGAGGGGCTTGTACACTGAAGCTTTCTTT. Encoded protein: CASSPWGRGLYTEAFF.

There are a few counts of this clone. The chain has TRBV19 and TRBJ1-4; D is unclear. V shed 9 bases and J shed 8 bases, with 13 bases lying between them. CDR1 and CDR2 (germline): LNHDA, SQIVND (reference sequence). The CDR3 runs to 12 residues. As DNA, the CDR3 is TGTGCCAGCCAAAGGGTTGGGGAAAAACTGTTTTTT. Its translation is CASQRVGEKLFF.

The chain is built from TRBV10-3 and TRBJ2-1, with D unresolved. In germline, CDR1 is ENHRY, CDR2 SYGVKD. The V and J ends lost 1 base and 10 bases respectively, with 14 bases between them. The CDR3 sequence is 14 residues long. The CDR3 nucleotides read TGTGCCATCAGTGAGTATTCCGGCTCTGGGGAGCAGTTCTTC. Translation gives CAISEYSGSGEQFF.

The gene calls are TRBV9 and TRBJ1-2; 8 nucleotides match TRBD1. Per germline, CDR1 SGDLS and CDR2 YYNGEE. The length of the CDR3 is 15 residues. V shed 3 bases and J 2 bases; nucleotides not matched to a gene: 6. The CDR3 DNA sequence: TGTGCCAGCAGCGCTCAGACAGGGGCCAACTATGGCTACACCTTC. It codes for CASSAQTGANYGYTF.

The rearrangement uses TRBV4-2 and TRBJ1-5, with a weak D call TRBD1 (6 bases). V was trimmed by 0 bases and J by 4 bases, leaving 10 bases between them. This CDR3 has 15 residues. Germline V gene data show CDR1 as LGHNA and CDR2 as YNFKEQ. CDR3 nucleotide sequence: TGTGCCAGCAGCCAAGAGCAGGGGCGTAATCAGCCCCAGCATTTT. Translated, it gives CASSQEQGRNQPQHF.

The rearrangement links TRBV6-6 to TRBJ2-1; 11 bases fit TRBD2. CDR3 length equals 15 residues. Germline trimming cut 4 bases from V and 4 bases from J; bases unmatched to any gene: 3. Germline V gene sequence: CDR1 MNHNY, CDR2 SVGAGI (reference sequence). CDR3 sequence reads: CASSFTSGGYNEQFF. The DNA of the CDR3 is TGTGCCAGCAGTTTTACTAGCGGGGGTTACAATGAGCAGTTCTTC.

The chain has TRBV5-1 and TRBJ2-3; weak D call: TRBD1 (5 bases). Trimming left V 1 base short and J 4 bases short, with 10 bases between. This CDR3 comprises 14 residues. Germline CDR1 is SGHRS and CDR2 is YFSETQ. The CDR3 spells CASSLRQLSDTQYF. CDR3 sequence (DNA): TGCGCCAGCAGCTTGAGACAGTTGTCAGATACGCAGTATTTT.

This chain links TRBV12-3 or TRBV12-4 with TRBJ2-7; D unclear. The V and J ends lost 3 bases and 5 bases respectively, with 8 bases between them. The CDR3 is 12 residues long. CDR3 residues: CASSLRAHEQYF. CDR3 coding DNA: TGTGCCAGCAGTTTGAGAGCGCACGAGCAGTACTTC.

DNA for the CDR3: TGTGCCAGTACGTCCAGGGGCTACACCTTC. Its protein is CASTSRGYTF. V and J are TRBV2 and TRBJ1-2; unclear D gene. Germline V lookup: CDR1 SNHLY, CDR2 FYNNEI. The CDR3 totals 10 residues. Trimming shortened V by 9 bases and J by 8 bases, and 10 bases separated the two germline ends.

This chain joins TRBV30 and TRBJ1-3; D is unresolved. The V gene's germline CDR1 is GTSNPN and CDR2 SVGIG (reference sequence). Between the trimmed V and J ends, which lost 2 bases and 5 bases, there was a span of 19 bases. This CDR3 has 16 residues. Here the CDR3 reads CAWSLVSASHRNTIYF. The CDR3 DNA is TGTGCCTGGAGTTTAGTATCAGCCTCCCACAGAAACACCATATATTTT.

The chain joins TRBV15 to TRBJ2-7; 8 bases align to TRBD2. The CDR3 consists of 15 residues. V was clipped by 2 bases and J by 3 bases; unmatched bases: 6. CDR1 is LNHNV and CDR2 is YYDKDF in the germline V gene (reference sequence). The CDR3 region has the DNA TGTGCCACCAGCAGACAGCGGGGGACCTTCTACGAGCAGTACTTC. Its translation is CATSRQRGTFYEQYF.

This clone appeared a single time. The rearrangement links TRBV5-1 to TRBJ2-3; maybe TRBD2 (6 bases). Trimming left V 2 bases short and J 3 bases short, with 13 bases between. The CDR3 spans 15 residues. CDR1 and CDR2 from the germline V gene are SGHRS and YFSETQ. The CDR3 region is CASSFPGLVTDTQYF. The CDR3 nucleotides are TGCGCCAGCAGCTTTCCGGGACTCGTTACAGATACGCAGTATTTT.

This clone has a handful of counts. The CDR3 bases are TGTGCCACCAGCAGAGATAGGACAGGGAACGAGCAGTACTTC. Amino acid sequence: CATSRDRTGNEQYF. The chain employs TRBV15 and TRBJ2-7; TRBD1 agrees at 8 bases. CDR1 and CDR2 (germline): LNHNV, YYDKDF (reference sequence). The ends lost 0 bases at V and 5 bases at J; junction bases unmatched: 3. The CDR3 runs 14 residues.

There are a few counts of this clone. This chain uses TRBV30 with TRBJ2-7, with D possibly being TRBD2 (5 bases). Germline CDR1 is GTSNPN and CDR2 is SVGIG (reference sequence). V gave up 0 bases and J gave up 5 bases, with 8 bases separating them. The CDR3 loop spans 12 amino acids. The CDR3 protein is CAWSVGGHEQYF. Written as DNA, the CDR3 is TGTGCCTGGAGTGTAGGAGGTCACGAGCAGTACTTC.

The V call is TRBV27, the J call TRBJ2-3; the D call may be TRBD1 or TRBD2 (6 bases each). Germline-derived CDR1 and CDR2 are MNHEY and SMNVEV (reference sequence). The CDR3 consists of 18 residues. V lost 5 bases to trimming and J lost 2 bases, with 23 bases between them. Here the CDR3 reads CASSKVPLVGGATDTQYF. The CDR3 nucleotides read TGTGCCAGCAGTAAGGTCCCCTTAGTGGGGGGCGCCACAGATACGCAGTATTTT.